This T cell receptor beta chain stems from a study of OX40 agonist ivuxolimab in advanced cancers. CDR3 length: 12 residues. Unmatched junction bases numbered 4, after V lost 5 bases and J lost 6 bases. CDR1 and CDR2 from the germline V gene are SGHAT and FQNNGV. This table comes from immunoSEQ multiplex PCR, and its TCRdb copy is limited to in-frame clones, with some not included. This sample has tens of thousands of clones, with roughly 78% found just once. J is TRBJ2-7 and V is TRBV11-2; 7 bases map to TRBD1. The starting material was CD4+ or CD8+ T cells sorted from blood, obtained in a trial of the OX40 agonist ivuxolimab. The sequence was collected from an adult with an advanced solid tumor such as melanoma, head and neck, liver or kidney cancer. The CDR3 DNA reads TGTGCCAGCAGCCTAGCAGGGGGCGAGCAGTACTTC. Residues: CASSLAGGEQYF. Drawing the rest from reference TRBV11-2 and TRBJ2-7, the complete variable domain is EAGVAQSPRYKIIEKRQSVAFWCNPISGHATLYWYQQILGQGPKLLIQFQNNGVVDDSQLPKDRFSAERLKGVDSTLKIQPAKLEDSAVYLCASSLAGGEQYFGPGTRLTVT.